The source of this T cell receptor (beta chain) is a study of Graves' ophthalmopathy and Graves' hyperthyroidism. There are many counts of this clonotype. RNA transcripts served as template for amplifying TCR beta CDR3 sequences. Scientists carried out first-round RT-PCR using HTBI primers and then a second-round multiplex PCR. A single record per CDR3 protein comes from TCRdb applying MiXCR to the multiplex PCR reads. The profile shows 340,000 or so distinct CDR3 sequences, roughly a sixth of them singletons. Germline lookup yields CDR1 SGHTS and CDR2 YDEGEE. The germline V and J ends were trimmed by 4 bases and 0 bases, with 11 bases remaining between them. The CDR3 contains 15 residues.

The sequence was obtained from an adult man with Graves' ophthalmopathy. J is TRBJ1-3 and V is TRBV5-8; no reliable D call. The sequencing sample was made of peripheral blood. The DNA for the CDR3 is TGTGCCAGCAGCCCCGACAAGCTCTCTGGAAACACCATATATTTT. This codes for CASSPDKLSGNTIYF. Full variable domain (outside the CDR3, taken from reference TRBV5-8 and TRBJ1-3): EAGVTQSPTHLIKTRGQQATLRCSPISGHTSVYWYQQALGLGLQFLLWYDEGEERNRGNFPPRFSGRQFPNYSSELNVNALELEDSALYLCASSPDKLSGNTIYFGEGSWLTVV.